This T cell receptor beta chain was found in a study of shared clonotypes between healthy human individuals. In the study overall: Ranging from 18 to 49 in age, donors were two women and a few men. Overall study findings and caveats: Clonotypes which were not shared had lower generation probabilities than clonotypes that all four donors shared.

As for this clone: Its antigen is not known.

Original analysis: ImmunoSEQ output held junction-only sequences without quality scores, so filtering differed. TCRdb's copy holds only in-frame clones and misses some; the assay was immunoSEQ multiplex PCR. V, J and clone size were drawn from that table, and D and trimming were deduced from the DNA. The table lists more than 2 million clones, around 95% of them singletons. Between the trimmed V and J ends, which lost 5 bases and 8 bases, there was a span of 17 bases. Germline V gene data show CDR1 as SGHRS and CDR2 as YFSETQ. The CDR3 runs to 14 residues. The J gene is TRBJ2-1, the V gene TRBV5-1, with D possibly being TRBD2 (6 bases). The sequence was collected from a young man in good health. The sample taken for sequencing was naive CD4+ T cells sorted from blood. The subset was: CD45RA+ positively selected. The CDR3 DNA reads TGCGCCAGCAGATCCCTTACAGGCGGGGATGAGCAGTTCTTC. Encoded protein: CASRSLTGGDEQFF.